This T cell receptor beta chain comes out of a study of CD8+ T cells in alopecia areata (dated by TCRdb to between 2017 and 2018). Broadly, across the study: Treated patients were enrolled in an open-label pilot trial of oral tofacitinib at 5 to 10 mg twice daily for moderate-to-severe alopecia areata. Patients received tofacitinib for 6 to 18 months and were then followed off drug for 6 months to check for delayed response and recurrence. In treated patients, disease severity was measured using the SALT score, which gives the percentage of scalp surface area affected. The study used high-throughput TCRbeta sequencing to examine T cell clonal expansion in alopecia areata, in both the C3H/HeJ mouse model and human patients. Scalp tissue and sorted CD4+ and CD8+ peripheral blood T cells from patchy and totalis/universalis alopecia areata patients and from healthy controls were covered by human TCRbeta sequencing. Biopsies were taken from tofacitinib-treated patients at baseline and again at 4 and 24 weeks into treatment, and several of those patients also had a later scalp biopsy. Scalp clonality was compared among normal scalp (n=4), patchy alopecia areata scalp (n=8), and alopecia totalis/universalis scalp (n=8). RNA came from the PAXgene miRNA kit for fixed scalp, the miRNeasy kit for PBMCs, and the RNeasy kit for mouse skin. immunoSEQ multiplex PCR using 35 Vbeta forward primers and 13 Jbeta reverse primers was used to amplify TCRbeta CDR3 regions.

Library preparation was by the immunoSEQ multiplex PCR assay. For TCR sequencing, RNA was extracted from every sample and reverse transcribed into cDNA to serve as template. SuperScript III was used for first-strand cDNA synthesis, primed with a 2:1 mix of oligo-dT and random hexamers. A synthetic immune receptor repertoire was used to assess amplification bias, and residual bias was removed computationally. As for the authors' bioinformatics: After raw reads were preprocessed to remove errors, the CDR3 was defined following IMGT conventions as running from the conserved cysteine to phenylalanine. Clonality was computed as 1 minus the Shannon entropy, with the entropy normalized by log2 of the number of productive unique TCRs. Whether each scalp clone was CD4 or CD8 was inferred by checking scalp TCRbeta sequences against the CD4 and CD8 repertoires from sorted blood. The immuneACCESS repertoire file appears here via TCRdb, limited to in-frame rearrangements. These files lack a portion of the clones; in checked studies, under half of the deficit traces to unresolved V genes, and the cause of the others is not known. D and trimming were read from the DNA, whereas the V and J calls and clone size are those reported in that table. The sample has 70,000 or so clones on record, over 25% of them singletons. The leading ten clones occupy 15% of the sample.

What the research found in general, with its limitations: TCR sequences shared between patients were less clear than in mice, possibly partly because of HLA diversity in the patient population. Because the treated cohort was small and had only one nonresponder, larger studies are needed to examine links between baseline CD8+ expansion and response. With tofacitinib, both scalp clonality and the number of expanded CD8+ clones among the top 100 scalp clones went down significantly. During tofacitinib treatment, many expanded lesional clones stuck around in both scalp and blood, and this persistence may partly explain why relapse happens after treatment is stopped. Unlike mouse skin, which is dominated by gammadelta T cells, normal human skin has resident alphabeta T cells that are also sequenced, and this complicates analysis of the scalp TCR repertoire. Lesional scalp, especially in alopecia totalis/universalis, showed higher clonality and more expanded CD8+ clones than normal scalp, suggesting antigenic drive.

About this clone: This receptor's antigen is unknown. Base qualities are missing; no much larger clone stands one base away. The same CDR3 can be traced to other DNA sequences in this sample.

V and J are trimmed by 5 bases and 3 bases, and the gene matches miss 6 bases of the junction. The germline V gene sets CDR1 to SQVTM and CDR2 to ANQGSEA. The CDR3 goes from the cysteine to the phenylalanine over 13 residues. CDR3 DNA is the only sequence kept; it has 39 bases, read in frame from the first base. Interpreted using the paper, the time point label stands for: about 4 weeks on oral tofacitinib. This specimen's treatment or condition label, interpreted: oral pan-JAK inhibitor, 5-10 mg twice daily. Peripheral blood and lesional scalp punch biopsies were obtained from patients with alopecia areata. After PBMCs were isolated by density centrifugation and stained for CD3, CD4 and CD8, a FACSAria was used to sort CD4+ and CD8+ T cells.

This clonotype was obtained from a human donor with alopecia areata. Here the chain combines TRBV29-1 and TRBJ2-7, and 8 bases in between align with TRBD1. This specimen consisted of CD8+ T cells sorted from blood, obtained at week 4, from a patient treated with tofacitinib. The DNA sequence is given as TGCAGCGTTTTGACAGGGGCAAGCTACGAGCAGTACTTC. Translated, it gives CSVLTGASYEQYF.